This TCR beta chain was identified in a study of shared clonotypes between healthy human individuals (dated by TCRdb to 2019 to 2021). Regarding the complete study: Three men and a couple of women, aged 18 to 49 years, made up the cohort. To estimate repertoire size and how much clonotype sharing occurs between individuals, the study deeply sequenced the blood TCR repertoires of about 5 healthy adults. Libraries were prepared and TCR repertoires were sequenced by different laboratories using diverse techniques, in order to increase sequencing depth and limit assay-specific biases. For each donor, CD4 naive and CD4 memory were each run on three plates, CD8 naive on two plates, and CD8 memory on one plate. Each donor's leukapheresis produced roughly between roughly 0.85 and 9.5 billion PBMCs. Beyond this particular receptor, the publication reports: Based on pairwise subsampling, the degree of clonotype sharing among donors was expected to be affected by sequencing depth. Naive subsets generally had larger estimated clonotype richness than memory subsets did. Rarefaction of sorted-subset datasets indicated incomplete sequencing despite the large sequencing depth. Compared with non-shared clonotypes, the clonotypes found in all four sorted-subset donors had higher generation probabilities. When several donors were compared, the shared fraction of clonotypes was about 5% for naive CD4, 3.5% for naive CD8, more than 2% for memory CD4, and roughly 0.4% for memory CD8. The small number of donors limited the genetic and exposure-history diversity represented. Only blood was sampled, and tissue TCR repertoires likely differ from those in blood.

This clone was detected only a few times. The target of this receptor is not known. Per-base quality was not reported, and no clone a single base away is much larger than it. TCR CDR3 regions were amplified from genomic DNA by multiplex PCR using the deep immunoSEQ assay. Genomic DNA extracted from each cell subset was distributed evenly over all wells of several immunoSEQ 96-well plates, and each plate served as one replicate. For sorted subsets, roughly 200 ng of genomic DNA, equivalent to 25,000 to 35,000 T cell genomes, went into each replicate PCR. Purified libraries were measured with a Qubit 3.0 fluorometer, size-checked on a Bioanalyzer 2100, and measured again with the KAPA Library Quantification kit. Each immunoSEQ 96-well plate was sequenced on its own single-read 150-cycle Illumina NextSeq 550 flow cell. The original methods were these. Because the immunoSEQ output held only junctional sequences and lacked quality scores, the filtering could not match the filtering applied to full-length reads. To assign V/J genes and CDR3, sequences were annotated against IMGT germline references using PyIR, a Python wrapper for IgBLAST v1.9. Reads with weak V/J assignments (E-value above 1e-6), missing CDR3, stop codons, out-of-frame junctions, or ambiguous translated residues were removed. V3J clonotypes were defined as sequences sharing an identical inferred V gene, J gene, and CDR3 amino acid sequence. Percentage overlap between repertoires was computed as shared unique clonotypes divided by the size of the smaller repertoire. Three approaches were used to assess repertoire richness: RTK rarefaction, the Chao1 estimator, and Recon v2.1 estimates of unobserved clonotypes. Generation probabilities for all TCRbeta clonotypes obtained by the gDNA method from several donors were computed using OLGA. The source is immuneACCESS, and TCRdb retained only in-frame sequences with V and J called. Part of the clones is not carried over; for the studies checked, unresolved V genes explain less than half of this, and the remainder is unexplained. The V and J calls and clone size come from that table; D and trimming were worked out from the DNA. This sample gives approximately 320,000 clones in total; around 72% of them show up just once. The top ten clonotypes cover 10% of the sample.

The donors were healthy, HIV-negative adults who had no recently reported acute infections or vaccinations. Every donor was a Caucasian adult living in Nashville, Tennessee, USA. CD4+ T cells were enriched by magnetic negative selection; naive cells were then positively selected on CD45RA, and the negative fraction formed the memory subset. Blood was collected by leukapheresis, and PBMCs were isolated by Ficoll-Histopaque density gradient centrifugation and then cryopreserved in liquid nitrogen vapor phase. Purity and quantity of every magnetically sorted T cell population were checked by analytical flow cytometry. Genomic DNA was isolated from every sorted fraction and measured by UV absorbance on a Nanodrop 2000c. V and J are trimmed by 5 bases and 5 bases, and the gene matches miss 5 bases of the junction. The CDR3 has 14 amino acids, counting the end cysteine and phenylalanine. Only the CDR3 DNA stays, 42 bases, in frame from base 1. CDR1 SGHRS and CDR2 YFSETQ were looked up in the germline V gene.

The V and J genes are TRBV5-1 and TRBJ2-3, and 10 junction bases match TRBD1. The TCR sequence derives from a man aged 30-40 years in good health. Material: memory CD4+ T cells sorted from blood. What the cell subset or site label conveys for this sample: CD45RA-negative fraction. The sequenced DNA: TGCGCCAGCAGGAGACAGGGGGCCGGAGATACGCAGTATTTT. Translated, it gives CASRRQGAGDTQYF.